This TCR beta chain was sequenced during a study of T cell responses to AZD1222 COVID-19 vaccine. Worth noting for this clone: Its antigen remains unknown.

Germline V gene sequence: CDR1 SNHLY, CDR2 FYNNEI. V was cut by 0 bases and J by 6 bases, with 7 bases left in between. There are 13 residues in the CDR3. TCRdb keeps only in-frame clones here, not all; method: immunoSEQ multiplex PCR. The sample carries around 140,000 clones, more than 85% recorded once. Study-wide results and caveats: Sampled repertoires all dated from after the peak T cell response. Clonal diversity may have been underestimated, and the donors were mostly white British, with more females than males. Vaccine-related CD4 TCRs covered spike, predominating at 160-218 and 743-854.

This chain links TRBV2 with TRBJ2-3; no clear D gene. This material consisted of peripheral blood, taken after recovery from COVID-19. This receptor was obtained from an adult who had recovered from COVID-19. CDR3 sequence: CASSEANWDTQYF. CDR3 sequence (DNA): TGTGCCAGCAGTGAAGCCAACTGGGATACGCAGTATTTT.